The source of this TCR beta chain is a study of CD8 T cells in Susac syndrome. With random hexamers, roughly 0.5 to 1 ug RNA was reverse transcribed. TCRdb itself ran the immunoSEQ multiplex PCR reads through MiXCR, one entry per CDR3 protein. The sample has about 130,000 distinct CDR3 sequences, just under 95% seen once. This CDR3 is 13 amino acids long. Trimming left V 2 bases short and J 3 bases short, with 4 bases between. The TCR originated in a human donor in good health. The rearrangement joins TRBV12-3 or TRBV12-4 to TRBJ2-2; D is unclear. The material sequenced was CD4+ T cells from PBMCs. This CDR3 is CASSLSYTGELFF. The CDR3 bases are TGTGCCAGCAGTTTAAGTTACACCGGGGAGCTGTTTTTT.